Below are 13 T cell receptor beta chains sequenced from a single sample in a study of tumor and adjacent non-tumor tissue in lung cancer. RNA was extracted from bulk tissue without any cell sorting. Three rounds of nested PCR, following a modified ARM-PCR protocol, produced the TCRbeta library. TCRdb re-analysed the multiplex PCR reads in MiXCR, keeping a single row per CDR3 protein. The sample comprises fewer than 80,000 distinct CDR3 sequences, roughly 70% of which are singletons, and roughly 12% rests with the top ten. The sample was lung tumor tissue. The receptors were gathered from a woman aged 70-85 years with non-small cell lung cancer.

Only a few counts were recorded for this clonotype. The V gene is TRBV20-1, the J gene TRBJ2-7; TRBD1 matches 7 bases. V dropped 4 bases and J dropped 3; count of bases not matched to a gene: 9. This CDR3 contains 14 residues. Germline-derived CDR1 and CDR2 are DFQATT and SNEGSKA (reference sequence). The CDR3 sequence is CSANPGQTFYEQYF. Here the CDR3 DNA reads TGCAGTGCTAACCCGGGACAGACCTTCTACGAGCAGTACTTC.

Comment on this clonotype: In this CDR3 the conserved last residue, phenylalanine or tryptophan, is missing, so a read error is likely. The chain carries TRBV28 and TRBJ2-1; 15 bases line up with TRBD2. The CDR3 is made up of 18 amino acids. CDR1 is MDHEN, CDR2 SYDVKM, per germline. The junction had 14 bases not matched to a gene; V was cut back by 7 bases and J by 7 bases. The CDR3 reads CASIRNGLAGGPLNEQFL. The CDR3 DNA reads as TGTGCCAGCATTCGGAATGGACTAGCGGGAGGGCCTCTTAATGAGCAGTTCCTC.

To note about this clonotype: A much larger clonotype is one base distant, so this may be a read error. The rearrangement uses TRBV28 and TRBJ1-5; D not certain. V was cut by 3 bases and J by 4 bases, with 13 bases left in between. Looked up from germline, CDR1 is MDHEN and CDR2 is SYDVKM. The CDR3 is 15 residues long. As DNA, the CDR3 is TGTGCCAGCAGTTTTCCGGGCGTCGGGAATCAGCCCCAGCATTTT. Amino acids: CASSFPGVGNQPQHF.

V and J are TRBV29-1 and TRBJ1-4; D is unclear. This CDR3 spans 12 amino acids. Looked up from germline, CDR1 is SQVTM and CDR2 is ANQGSEA. Trimming pared 8 bases from V and 10 bases from J, leaving 17 bases between. The CDR3 sequence: CSSRAERGKLFF. The CDR3 nucleotides are TGCAGCTCCCGCGCGGAACGGGGAAAACTGTTTTTT.

The J gene is TRBJ2-5, the V gene TRBV20-1, with no clear D. The V end was cut by 6 bases, the J end by 0 bases, with 5 bases between. The CDR3 sequence is 11 residues long. CDR1 DFQATT and CDR2 SNEGSKA come from the germline V gene (reference sequence). CDR3 residues: CSAEHQETQYF. Written as DNA, the CDR3 is TGCAGTGCCGAGCACCAAGAGACCCAGTACTTC.

This clonotype was seen a handful of times. Possible read error: a much larger clone is one base away. The DNA of the CDR3 is TGTGTCATCACCGGGGGAGAAGCTTCCTGGCTTTTT. Residues: CVITGGEASWLF. The rearrangement joins TRBV10-3 to TRBJ1-1, with D maybe TRBD1 (5 bases). Germline V gene data show CDR1 as ENHRY and CDR2 as SYGVKD. CDR3 length: 12 residues.

This clonotype turned up a few times. This clone may be a read error of a much larger clone one base away. The chain combines TRBV5-5 with TRBJ1-2; D possibly corresponds to TRBD1 (5 bases). The CDR3 length is 15 residues. Looked up from germline, CDR1 is SGHKS and CDR2 is YYEKEE (reference sequence). The CDR3, as DNA: TGTGTCAGCAGCTTTGCCGGGACTAAGCTCTATGGCTACACCTTC. It codes for CVSSFAGTKLYGYTF. Based on the CDR3 plus reference TRBV5-5 and TRBJ1-2, the full variable domain is DAGVTQSPTHLIKTRGQQVTLRCSPISGHKSVSWYQQVLGQGPQFIFQYYEKEERGRGNFPDRFSARQFPNYSSELNVNALLLGDSALYLCVSSFAGTKLYGYTFGSGTRLTVV.

This chain links TRBV7-9 with TRBJ2-7, with no clear D. The CDR3 contains 13 residues. V gave up 8 bases and J gave up 5 bases, with 16 bases separating them. Germline lookup yields CDR1 SEHNR and CDR2 FQNEAQ (reference sequence). Written as DNA, the CDR3 is TGTGCCAGCGGTGCCGGGTGTGGCCACGAGCAGTACTTC. This gives the protein CASGAGCGHEQYF. Full variable domain (missing parts from reference TRBV7-9 and TRBJ2-7): DTGVSQNPRHKITKRGQNVTFRCDPISEHNRLYWYRQTLGQGPEFLTYFQNEAQLEKSRLLSDRFSAERPKGSFSTLEIQRTEQGDSAMYLCASGAGCGHEQYFGPGTRLTVT.

This clonotype was seen only once. An end of the junction does not agree with germline; a read error may underlie this. The CDR3 DNA follows: TGCAGCGTGATCAAGGCGGGAGAGTACGAGCACTACTTC. It codes for CSVIKAGEYEHYF. V gene TRBV29-1 combines with J gene TRBJ2-7, with TRBD2 identical over 7 bases. This CDR3 region has 13 residues. Germline V lookup: CDR1 SQVTM, CDR2 ANQGSEA.

A remark on this clonotype: The conserved final phenylalanine or tryptophan is absent from the CDR3, which likely points to a read error. The chain links TRBV11-1 to TRBJ2-1; 7 bases match TRBD2. V dropped 6 bases and J dropped 8; count of bases not matched to a gene: 10. Germline V gene sequence: CDR1 SGHAT, CDR2 FQDESV (reference sequence). This CDR3 region has 14 residues. Here the CDR3 DNA reads TGTGCCAGCAGTCCGTGGGAGGGCCGCTATGAGCAGTTCTCC. This sequence encodes CASSPWEGRYEQFS.

This sequence joins TRBV28 and TRBJ2-5; no clear D. The CDR3 contains 14 residues. Deletions cut 10 bases from V and 5 bases from J, with 20 bases between. Germline loops: CDR1 MDHEN, CDR2 SYDVKM. For the CDR3, the DNA is TGTGCCAACAATGAGATTATAATGGAGGAGACCCAGTACTTC. Residues: CANNEIIMEETQYF.

For this clonotype: A junction end diverges from the germline sequence, so it may reflect a read error. CDR3 coding DNA: TGTGCCAGCAGCTTAGGACAGGGACGCTCTGGAAGCACCATATATTTT. It specifies CASSLGQGRSGSTIYF. J is TRBJ1-3 and V is TRBV28, with 8 positions matching TRBD1. CDR1 MDHEN and CDR2 SYDVKM come from the germline V gene. This CDR3 has 16 residues. Together with reference TRBV28 and TRBJ1-3, the CDR3 gives the full variable domain: DVKVTQSSRYLVKRTGEKVFLECVQDMDHENMFWYRQDPGLGLRLIYFSYDVKMKEKGDIPEGYSVSREKKERFSLILESASTNQTSMYLCASSLGQGRSGSTIYFGEGSWLTVV.

This clonotype came up many times. The chain has TRBV23-1 and TRBJ2-3; 9 bases line up with TRBD2. TRBV23-1 is given ORF status, its function remaining uncertain. The CDR3 has 16 residues. With 2 bases clipped from V and 0 bases from J, the junction kept 3 bases outside the gene matches. CDR3 bases: TGCGCCAGCAGTCAAGGGACTAGCCGCAGCACAGATACGCAGTATTTT. It is translated as CASSQGTSRSTDTQYF.